Presented here are 8 T cell receptor beta chains from one specimen sequenced in a study of shared clonotypes between healthy human individuals. Terminally differentiated effector memory CD45RA+ cells were excluded by CCR7 positive selection of CD45RO-negative cells. Clones were read by immunoSEQ multiplex PCR, and TCRdb kept only the in-frame ones, dropping some. The sample shows around 2,000,000 clones, just over 90% of them seen only once. The sequenced sample consisted of naive CD8+ T cells from PBMCs. These receptors were obtained from a man between 18 and 29 years old in good health. Some clones in this sample may be carry-over from other donors' samples.

J is TRBJ1-1 and V is TRBV4-1, with D perhaps TRBD1 (6 bases). V was cut by 5 bases and J by 4 bases, with 14 bases left in between. Germline CDR1 and CDR2: MGHRA and YSYEKL. The CDR3 runs 14 residues. In DNA form, the CDR3 reads TGCGCCAGCAGCGGCGGGGGCAGGGGCACTGAAGCTTTCTTT. Translation: CASSGGGRGTEAFF.

The gene calls are TRBV6-5 and TRBJ2-5, with 8 bases aligning to TRBD2. The CDR3 sequence is 12 residues long. Trimming took 6 bases from V and 5 from J; bases not matched to a gene: 2. Germline-derived CDR1 and CDR2 are MNHEY and SVGAGI. CDR3 in amino acids: CASSLAGETQYF. As DNA, the CDR3 is TGTGCCAGCAGCTTAGCGGGGGAGACCCAGTACTTC.

V is TRBV19 and J is TRBJ1-5; weak D call: TRBD1 (5 bases). CDR3 length equals 14 residues. V was shortened by 6 bases and J by 4 bases, with 13 bases between the two germline ends. Germline assignment: CDR1 LNHDA and CDR2 SQIVND (reference sequence). The chain's CDR3 is CASRNRTFNQPQHF. The CDR3 DNA sequence: TGTGCCAGTAGGAACAGGACTTTTAATCAGCCCCAGCATTTT.

The chain has TRBV9 and TRBJ2-1; a possible D gene is TRBD2 (5 bases). V gave up 4 bases and J gave up 14 bases, with 19 bases separating them. In germline, CDR1 is SGDLS, CDR2 YYNGEE. The CDR3 is 13 amino acids. The CDR3 sequence is CASSPGSGSGEFF. As DNA, the CDR3 is TGTGCCAGCAGCCCGGGATCCGGGTCCGGTGAGTTCTTC.

V is TRBV4-1 and J is TRBJ2-1; D is unresolved. CDR3 length: 18 residues. The V end was cut by 4 bases, the J end by 6 bases, with 25 bases between. Germline V gene sequence: CDR1 MGHRA, CDR2 YSYEKL. CDR3 coding DNA: TGCGCCAGCAGCCCCGATGCCTCCACAGAGTATTGGGGCAATGAGCAGTTCTTC. Protein sequence: CASSPDASTEYWGNEQFF.

This chain links TRBV28 with TRBJ2-5; a weak D match, TRBD2 (6 bases). The CDR3 loop spans 13 amino acids. The germline V gene has CDR1 MDHEN and CDR2 SYDVKM. The V gene lost 10 bases and the J gene lost 4 bases, with 16 bases spanning the gap. The chain's CDR3 is CATVTRRGETQYF. As DNA, the CDR3 is TGTGCCACCGTCACCAGGCGGGGAGAGACCCAGTACTTC.

The genes are TRBV27 and TRBJ1-1, with a weak D call TRBD1 (5 bases). CDR1 and CDR2 (germline): MNHEY, SMNVEV (reference sequence). The CDR3 covers 13 residues. Deletions cut 5 bases from V and 2 bases from J, with 9 bases between. The CDR3, as DNA: TGTGCCAGCAGTGTTGGGGCCAACACTGAAGCTTTCTTT. Its translation: CASSVGANTEAFF.

A remark on this clone: The sample contains more than one DNA sequence encoding this CDR3. The chain combines TRBV27 with TRBJ2-7; D ambiguous. CDR1 is MNHEY, CDR2 SMNVEV, per germline (reference sequence). The CDR3 is 10 amino acids. The V end was cut by 6 bases, the J end by 3 bases, with 3 bases between. The CDR3 DNA sequence: TGTGCCAGCAGACACTACGAGCAGTACTTC. Protein product: CASRHYEQYF.